A single sample gave rise to the 6 T cell receptor beta chains below, sequenced in a study of blood T cell repertoires in COVID-19. The table came from immunoSEQ multiplex PCR; TCRdb's copy has only in-frame clones and leaves some out. The data contain 250,000 to 300,000 clones, 80% to 90% of them singletons. The sequenced material came from peripheral blood. These receptors came from a woman in her 70s with acute or convalescent COVID-19.

V and J are TRBV2 and TRBJ1-4; D might be TRBD1 (6 bases). Germline V gives CDR1 SNHLY, CDR2 FYNNEI. This CDR3 is built from 15 residues. Trimming left V 10 bases short and J 7 bases short, with 22 bases between. The CDR3 coding sequence is TGTGCCACTGAGGGGCCAGGGGCGCCGGGTGAAAAACTGTTTTTT. Translation gives CATEGPGAPGEKLFF.

The chain combines TRBV2 with TRBJ1-5; a possible D gene is TRBD1 (6 bases). CDR1 SNHLY and CDR2 FYNNEI come from the germline V gene. V was shortened by 7 bases and J by 7 bases, with 14 bases between the two germline ends. The CDR3 sequence is 13 residues long. The CDR3 here is CASKAGVTQPQHF. DNA of the CDR3: TGTGCCAGCAAGGCAGGGGTCACGCAGCCCCAGCATTTT.

A single count supports this clone. The chain employs TRBV7-2 and TRBJ2-5, with 7 positions matching TRBD2. From germline, CDR1 is SGHTA and CDR2 FQGNSA. V lost 3 bases to trimming and J lost 4 bases; unmatched junction nucleotides: 5. There are 14 residues in the CDR3. The CDR3 coding sequence is TGTGCCAGCAGCTTGTGGGACTACGGAGAGACCCAGTACTTC. Translated, it gives CASSLWDYGETQYF. Based on the CDR3 plus reference TRBV7-2 and TRBJ2-5, the full variable domain is GAGVSQSPSNKVTEKGKDVELRCDPISGHTALYWYRQSLGQGLEFLIYFQGNSAPDKSGLPSDRFSAERTGGSVSTLTIQRTQQEDSAVYLCASSLWDYGETQYFGPGTRLLVL.

The genes are TRBV7-3 and TRBJ2-1; TRBD1 matches 8 bases. This CDR3 is built from 17 residues. Germline CDR1 and CDR2: SGHTA and FQGTGA. V shed 5 bases and J 9 bases; nucleotides not matched to a gene: 18. The CDR3 region has the DNA TGTGCCAGCAGCGCGGACAGGACAGGGTGGGGGTATTCTGAGCAGTTCTTC. Amino acids: CASSADRTGWGYSEQFF.

V usage is TRBV6-6 and J usage is TRBJ2-7; D is ambiguous. CDR3 size: 12 residues. The V end lost 6 bases, the J end lost 0 bases, and 6 bases lay between the germline ends. CDR1 is MNHNY and CDR2 is SVGAGI in the germline V gene (reference sequence). CDR3 sequence: CASSLSSYEQYF. CDR3 DNA: TGTGCCAGCAGCCTGAGCTCCTACGAGCAGTACTTC.

CDR3 sequence (DNA): TGTGCCAGCAGTGCGAAGGGACAGGGGGCGCCTGGCTACACCTTC. This gives the protein CASSAKGQGAPGYTF. The chain carries TRBV2 and TRBJ1-2; 12 bases agree with TRBD1. The trim removed 4 bases at V and 7 bases at J, leaving 7 bases unmatched. Germline V CDR1 and CDR2: SNHLY, FYNNEI. The CDR3 extends over 15 amino acids.